One and the same sample provided the 3 T cell receptor beta chains below, sequenced in a study of blood T cell repertoires in COVID-19. Some clones are missing from TCRdb's copy, which holds only in-frame ones; the method was immunoSEQ multiplex PCR. The sample yields 200,000 to 250,000 clones, 65% to 90% seen once. Sequencing was done on a sample of peripheral blood. These receptors originate from a woman aged 45-65 years with acute or convalescent COVID-19.

Concerning this clone itself: The same CDR3 can be traced to other DNA sequences in this sample. The chain couples TRBV19 to TRBJ1-5; 9 bases are a match to TRBD1. V lost 2 bases to trimming and J lost 7 bases; unmatched junction nucleotides: 3. The CDR3 contains 14 residues. Per germline, CDR1 LNHDA and CDR2 SQIVND (reference sequence). The CDR3 is CASSIRQGEQPQHF. The CDR3, as DNA: TGTGCCAGTAGTATAAGACAGGGGGAGCAGCCCCAGCATTTT.

This chain connects TRBV5-1 to TRBJ1-2, with 8 nucleotides matching TRBD1. Germline V CDR1 and CDR2: SGHRS, YFSETQ. With V trimmed by 0 bases and J by 4 bases, 8 bases remained unmatched. This CDR3 contains 16 residues. This CDR3 reads CASSLAGQGAPYGYTF. In DNA form, the CDR3 reads TGCGCCAGCAGCTTGGCTGGGCAGGGGGCTCCCTATGGCTACACCTTC. The full variable domain, its missing parts supplied by reference TRBV5-1 and TRBJ1-2, is KAGVTQTPRYLIKTRGQQVTLSCSPISGHRSVSWYQQTPGQGLQFLFEYFSETQRNKGNFPGRFSGRQFSNSRSEMNVSTLELGDSALYLCASSLAGQGAPYGYTFGSGTRLTVV.

This chain links TRBV28 with TRBJ2-6; D is perhaps TRBD2 (6 bases). CDR1 and CDR2 (germline): MDHEN, SYDVKM. Trimming pared 6 bases from V and 0 bases from J, leaving 24 bases between. This CDR3 region has 20 residues. The CDR3 protein is CASSLKGDFPRSSGANVLTF. In DNA, the CDR3 is TGTGCCAGCAGCTTAAAAGGGGACTTTCCCCGGTCCTCTGGGGCCAACGTCCTGACTTTC.